The clone carrying this T cell receptor beta chain was counted a few times. Its antigen is undetermined. The data were obtained in a study of T-cell memory formation after mild COVID-19. Study summary: TCR clustering was largely donor specific. Study conclusions and caveats: Among CD4+ contracting clones, most were CM and EM, and CD8+ ones EMRA. Clones shrinking from day 15 to 85 showed even CD4/CD8 mixes; later expanders tilted CD4+. Pre-infection memory showed some responding clones, and this suggested that cross-reactive memory joined.

CDR3 size: 12 residues. Germline CDR1 reads LGHDT; CDR2 reads YNNKEL (reference sequence). Deletions cut 6 bases from V and 4 bases from J, with 9 bases between. TCRdb redid the calling of the 5' RACE reads with MiXCR, one entry per CDR3 protein. The table includes 450,000 to 650,000 distinct CDR3 sequences, about 20% detected once. The material sequenced was PBMCs or a T cell subset sorted from them (not recorded which). The chain has TRBV3-1 and TRBJ1-1; possible D gene TRBD1, 5 bases. This clonotype was obtained from an adult woman who had mild COVID-19 (a few samples of this study predate the infection). Cell type and time point are not known. The CDR3: CASSQGRTEAFF. CDR3 bases: TGTGCCAGCAGTCAGGGTCGCACTGAAGCTTTCTTT. Using reference TRBV3-1 and TRBJ1-1 for the parts outside the CDR3, the full variable domain is DTAVSQTPKYLVTQMGNDKSIKCEQNLGHDTMYWYKQDSKKFLKIMFSYNNKELIINETVPNRFSPKSPDKAHLNLHINSLELGDSAVYFCASSQGRTEAFFGQGTRLTVV.